The 19 T cell receptor beta chains in this list originate from one sample, sequenced in a study of blood T cell repertoires in COVID-19. Assay used: immunoSEQ multiplex PCR; TCRdb lists only in-frame clones, some missing. The table records around 290,000 clones, over 75% of them present only once. The specimen was PBMCs or T cells enriched from blood (not recorded which). The receptors derive from a woman in her twenties or thirties who had recovered from COVID-19.

The V call is TRBV6-2 or TRBV6-3, the J call TRBJ1-5; 7 nucleotides line up with TRBD1. J was trimmed by 4 bases and V by 6 bases; bases with no gene match: 3. Germline-derived CDR1 and CDR2 are MNHEY and SVGEGT. The length of the CDR3 is 13 residues. The CDR3 DNA reads TGTGCCAGCAGCCTACAGGGGAATCAGCCCCAGCATTTT. This codes for CASSLQGNQPQHF.

The chain couples TRBV27 to TRBJ1-2; D remains unclear. Germline loops: CDR1 MNHEY, CDR2 SMNVEV (reference sequence). V lost 7 bases and J lost 5, with 17 bases in between. The CDR3 extends over 14 amino acids. The CDR3 here is CASKVAQTTYGYTF. Written as DNA, the CDR3 is TGTGCCAGCAAGGTCGCACAGACAACTTATGGCTACACCTTC.

This chain connects TRBV2 to TRBJ1-1, with TRBD1 as a possible D gene (5 bases). Germline V gene sequence: CDR1 SNHLY, CDR2 FYNNEI. The CDR3 extends over 13 amino acids. Trimming took off 4 bases at V and 3 bases at J, with 9 bases between the two ends. DNA of the CDR3: TGTGCCAGCAGTGCTGGAGGGGACACTGAAGCTTTCTTT. Its protein is CASSAGGDTEAFF.

The chain combines TRBV20-1 with TRBJ2-7, with unresolved D. The CDR3 extends over 10 amino acids. Trimming took off 3 bases at V and 9 bases at J, with 9 bases between the two ends. Germline CDR1 DFQATT, CDR2 SNEGSKA (reference sequence). CDR3 sequence reads: CSARQARQYF. The CDR3 bases are TGCAGTGCTAGGCAAGCACGGCAGTACTTC.

J is TRBJ2-7 and V is TRBV7-2; the D gene is possibly TRBD1 (7 bases). This CDR3 comprises 18 residues. Germline lookup yields CDR1 SGHTA and CDR2 FQGNSA. The V end lost 2 bases, the J end lost 4 bases, and 24 bases lay between the germline ends. The CDR3 reads CASSLSPGRGQLTYEQYF. In DNA form, the CDR3 reads TGTGCCAGCAGCTTATCCCCGGGGCGGGGACAGTTAACGTACGAGCAGTACTTC.

The chain employs TRBV9 and TRBJ2-4; perhaps TRBD2 as D (6 bases). V dropped 2 bases and J dropped 10 bases, with 16 bases sitting between them. The CDR3 runs 14 residues. Per the germline V gene, CDR1 is SGDLS and CDR2 is YYNGEE. The CDR3 is CASSVTLSGRIQYF. For the CDR3, the DNA is TGTGCCAGCAGCGTTACCCTTAGCGGAAGAATTCAGTACTTC.

V is TRBV3-1 (or the pseudogene TRBV3-2) and J is TRBJ2-2; D is ambiguous. V lost 0 bases, J lost 6 bases, and 8 bases lay in between. This CDR3 contains 14 residues. Germline lookup yields CDR1 LGHDT and CDR2 YNNKEL (reference sequence). The CDR3 DNA follows: TGTGCCAGCAGCCAAGATCCGGGTTCCGGGGAGCTGTTTTTT. Translated: CASSQDPGSGELFF.

V and J are TRBV21-1 and TRBJ2-7; the table names TRBD2, a call not compared with the DNA. TRBV21-1 is given as a pseudogene. The CDR3 contains 17 residues. CDR3 DNA: TGTGCCAGCAGCAACCAGAGGTTAGCTACCCACTCCTACGAGCAGTACTTC. Encoded protein: CASSNQRLATHSYEQYF.

The chain combines TRBV9 with TRBJ2-1, with a possible D match to TRBD2 (6 bases). CDR1 is SGDLS and CDR2 is YYNGEE in the germline V gene. The length of the CDR3 is 15 residues. V was clipped by 1 base and J by 5 bases, with 13 bases between them. The chain's CDR3 is CASSVLSGPNNEQFF. Here the CDR3 DNA reads TGTGCCAGCAGCGTATTAAGCGGGCCGAACAATGAGCAGTTCTTC.

This rearrangement joins TRBV6-5 to TRBJ1-2; D gene unclear. Germline-derived CDR1 and CDR2 are MNHEY and SVGAGI. The CDR3 loop spans 13 amino acids. Between the trimmed V and J ends, which lost 6 bases and 0 bases, there was a span of 8 bases. CDR3 DNA sequence: TGTGCCAGCAGACCTGACTCTAACTATGGCTACACCTTC. Protein sequence: CASRPDSNYGYTF.

This chain joins TRBV9 and TRBJ1-1; tentative D call: TRBD1 (6 bases). Germline V lookup: CDR1 SGDLS, CDR2 YYNGEE. The V end lost 3 bases, the J end lost 3 bases, and 18 bases lay between the germline ends. The CDR3 has 16 amino acids. CDR3 nucleotides: TGTGCCAGCAGCGCGAGCGCCGGCCAGGGGTACACTGAAGCTTTCTTT. This encodes CASSASAGQGYTEAFF.

This chain joins TRBV6-4 and TRBJ2-1; tentative D call: TRBD2 (6 bases). Trimming shortened V by 0 bases and J by 5 bases, and 11 bases separated the two germline ends. The germline V gene encodes CDR1 MRHNA and CDR2 SNTAGT. The length of the CDR3 is 15 residues. CDR3 coding DNA: TGTGCCAGCAGTGACTCGGGACTGCCCGACAATGAGCAGTTCTTC. Translated, it gives CASSDSGLPDNEQFF.

This chain uses TRBV3-1 (or the pseudogene TRBV3-2) with TRBJ2-1, with D maybe TRBD2 (5 bases). The CDR3 is 16 residues long. V lost 4 bases and J 0 bases, leaving 13 bases between the germline ends. Germline CDR1 reads LGHDT; CDR2 reads YNNKEL (reference sequence). The CDR3 DNA sequence: TGTGCCAGCAGCCGCGAGCCGGGGAGCTCCTACAATGAGCAGTTCTTC. Residues: CASSREPGSSYNEQFF.

The DNA for the CDR3 is TGTGCCAGCAGGATTAGCGGGGGGTCCGGGAACGAGCAGTACTTC. Encoded protein: CASRISGGSGNEQYF. V is TRBV27 and J is TRBJ2-7, with 10 bases aligning to TRBD2. This CDR3 has 15 residues. Germline values: CDR1 MNHEY, CDR2 SMNVEV (reference sequence). Trimming removed 6 bases from V and 5 bases from J; junction bases left unmatched: 10.

The chain is built from TRBV6-2 or TRBV6-3 and TRBJ1-6; no clear D gene. The CDR3 contains 13 residues. Trimming shortened V by 6 bases and J by 8 bases, and 11 bases separated the two germline ends. Germline CDR1 reads MNHEY; CDR2 reads SVGEGT. CDR3 sequence (DNA): TGTGCCAGCAGCGACACTCTCTATTCACCCCTCCACTTT. Translated, it gives CASSDTLYSPLHF.

The chain couples TRBV4-2 to TRBJ2-1; 7 positions match TRBD1. Trimming at V came to 4 bases and at J to 5 bases, leaving 14 bases not matched to a gene. Germline V gene sequence: CDR1 LGHNA, CDR2 YNFKEQ. The CDR3 runs 17 residues. The CDR3 region has the DNA TGTGCCAGCAGCCTCCAACCGGACAGGAACCTCCACAATGAGCAGTTCTTC. Its protein product is CASSLQPDRNLHNEQFF.

V is TRBV11-3 and J is TRBJ2-7, with D unresolved. Germline CDR1 reads SGHNT; CDR2 reads YENEEA. The CDR3 loop spans 16 amino acids. V was cut by 1 base and J by 0 bases, with 13 bases left in between. CDR3 in DNA: TGTGCCAGCAGCTTAGTTGCAGGCTGGGCCTCCTACGAGCAGTACTTC. As protein: CASSLVAGWASYEQYF.

V is TRBV18 and J is TRBJ1-1; tentatively, D is TRBD1 (5 bases). Trimming cost V 2 bases and J 1 base, with 14 bases left between them. CDR1 and CDR2 (germline): KGHSH, LQKENI. This CDR3 has 16 amino acids. The CDR3, as DNA: TGTGCCAGCTCACCAATTTCTGGGGGGGAGAACACTGAAGCTTTCTTT. Translating gives CASSPISGGENTEAFF.

V usage is TRBV4-1 and J usage is TRBJ1-1; 7 nucleotides match TRBD1. The CDR3 length is 14 residues. V was pared by 2 bases and J by 1 base, with 1 base of the junction left unmatched. From germline, CDR1 is MGHRA and CDR2 YSYEKL. The CDR3 loop reads CASSQNRGNTEAFF. The CDR3 bases are TGCGCCAGCAGCCAAAACAGGGGGAACACTGAAGCTTTCTTT.